This entry concerns a single T cell receptor (beta chain). The protocol was immunoSEQ multiplex PCR, while the TCRdb copy is restricted to in-frame clones and leaves out a portion. This table holds roughly 16,000 clones, about 81% found once. CDR1 is GTSNPN and CDR2 is SVGIG in the germline V gene (reference sequence). The CDR3 runs 14 residues. After removal of 5 bases from V and 3 bases from J, the junction contained 8 bases not matched to a gene. The source of the sample is a study of OX40 agonist ivuxolimab in advanced cancers. The sequence was obtained from an adult with an advanced solid tumor such as melanoma, head and neck, liver or kidney cancer. This sequence joins TRBV30 and TRBJ2-7; TRBD2 aligns across 9 bases. The sample in question was CD4+ or CD8+ T cells sorted from blood, obtained in a trial of the OX40 agonist ivuxolimab. In nucleotides, the CDR3 is TGTGCCTGGGGGAGACTAGCGGAGAACTACGAGCAGTACTTC. Translated: CAWGRLAENYEQYF.